Detailed here is one T cell receptor (beta chain). Germline lookup yields CDR1 ENHRY and CDR2 SYGVKD. V dropped 10 bases and J dropped 6; count of bases not matched to a gene: 6. The CDR3 totals 11 residues. Patients of the Seattle cohort, enrolled during active infection, were followed longitudinally. The data were taken from a study of blood T cell repertoires in COVID-19. Whole-study context: Specimens from acute and convalescent COVID-19 originated in the United States, Italy and Spain. The cDNA or gDNA used as material had been derived from T cells, B-cell-depleted T cells, or PBMCs.

In the original workflow: Counts of nucleated cells, estimated from reference gene primer amplification, were obtained. Profiling relied on immunoSEQ multiplex PCR, and the TCRdb table lists in-frame clones only, not all of them. From that table come the V and J calls and clone size; the DNA was used to work out D and trimming. Among 70,000 or so clones listed, roughly four fifths were seen once. The source is a man in his fifties or sixties with COVID-19, enrolled during active disease. The sample consisted of peripheral blood. The J gene is TRBJ2-7, the V gene TRBV10-3, with 7 positions matching TRBD1. CDR3 coding DNA: TGTGCCACAGGGGGAGTCTCCGAGCAGTACTTC. Translation gives CATGGVSEQYF.